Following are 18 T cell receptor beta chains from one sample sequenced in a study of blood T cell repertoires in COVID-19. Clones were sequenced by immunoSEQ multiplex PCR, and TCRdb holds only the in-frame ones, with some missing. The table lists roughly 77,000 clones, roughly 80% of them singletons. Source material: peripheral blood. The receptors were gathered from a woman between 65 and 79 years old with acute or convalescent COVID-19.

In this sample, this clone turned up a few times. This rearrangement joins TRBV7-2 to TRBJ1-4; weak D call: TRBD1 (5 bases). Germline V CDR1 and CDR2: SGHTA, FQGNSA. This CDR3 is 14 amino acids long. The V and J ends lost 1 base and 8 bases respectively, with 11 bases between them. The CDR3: CASSLGRVREKLFF. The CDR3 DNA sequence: TGTGCCAGCAGCTTAGGCAGGGTTAGGGAAAAACTGTTTTTT.

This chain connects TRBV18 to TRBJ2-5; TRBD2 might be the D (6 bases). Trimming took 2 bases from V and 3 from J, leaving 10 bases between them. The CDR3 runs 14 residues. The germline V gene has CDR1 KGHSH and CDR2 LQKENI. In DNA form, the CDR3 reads TGTGCCAGCTCACCAGCACGGGGGAAAGAGACCCAGTACTTC. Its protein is CASSPARGKETQYF.

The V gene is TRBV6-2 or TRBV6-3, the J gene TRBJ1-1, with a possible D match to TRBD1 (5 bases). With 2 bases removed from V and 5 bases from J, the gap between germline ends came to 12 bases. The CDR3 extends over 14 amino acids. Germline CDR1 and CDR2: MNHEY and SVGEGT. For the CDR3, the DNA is TGTGCCAGCAGTTACCAGGGCGGGAGGACTGAAGCTTTCTTT. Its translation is CASSYQGGRTEAFF.

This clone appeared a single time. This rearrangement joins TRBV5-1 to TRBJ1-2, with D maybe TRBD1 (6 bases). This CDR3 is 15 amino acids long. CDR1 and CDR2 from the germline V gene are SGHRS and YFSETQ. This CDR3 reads CASWDMGEGNYGYTF. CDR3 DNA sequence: TGCGCATCTTGGGACATGGGAGAGGGCAACTATGGCTACACCTTC.

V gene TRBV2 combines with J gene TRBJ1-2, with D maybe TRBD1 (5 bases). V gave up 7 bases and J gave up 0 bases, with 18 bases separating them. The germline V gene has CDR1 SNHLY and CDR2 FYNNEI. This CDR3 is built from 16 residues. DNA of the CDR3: TGTGCCAGCAATTTTAAGCAGGGTTTTTCTAACTATGGCTACACCTTC. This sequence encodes CASNFKQGFSNYGYTF.

The CDR3 here is CASSLEGDNRAGYTF. The CDR3 DNA reads TGCGCCAGCAGCTTGGAAGGGGACAACAGGGCTGGCTACACCTTC. The chain recombines TRBV5-1 with TRBJ1-2, with D possibly matching TRBD1 (6 bases). CDR3 size: 15 residues. The germline CDR1 and CDR2 sequences are SGHRS and YFSETQ. V was shortened by 0 bases and J by 7 bases, with 16 bases between the two germline ends. The variable domain in full, completed from reference TRBV5-1 and TRBJ1-2, reads KAGVTQTPRYLIKTRGQQVTLSCSPISGHRSVSWYQQTPGQGLQFLFEYFSETQRNKGNFPGRFSGRQFSNSRSEMNVSTLELGDSALYLCASSLEGDNRAGYTFGSGTRLTVV.

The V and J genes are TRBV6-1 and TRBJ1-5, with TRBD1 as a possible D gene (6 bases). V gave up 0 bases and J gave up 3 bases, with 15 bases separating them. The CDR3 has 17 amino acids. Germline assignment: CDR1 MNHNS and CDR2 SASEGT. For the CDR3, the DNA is TGTGCCAGCAGTGAAGCCTTGGGACACCAAACCAATCAGCCCCAGCATTTT. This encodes CASSEALGHQTNQPQHF.

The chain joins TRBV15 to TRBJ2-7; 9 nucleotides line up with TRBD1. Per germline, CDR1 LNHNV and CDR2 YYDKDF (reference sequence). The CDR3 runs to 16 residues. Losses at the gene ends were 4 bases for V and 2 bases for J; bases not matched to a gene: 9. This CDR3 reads CATSKEAGDRAYEQYF. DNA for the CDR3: TGTGCCACCAGCAAAGAAGCCGGGGACAGGGCCTACGAGCAGTACTTC.

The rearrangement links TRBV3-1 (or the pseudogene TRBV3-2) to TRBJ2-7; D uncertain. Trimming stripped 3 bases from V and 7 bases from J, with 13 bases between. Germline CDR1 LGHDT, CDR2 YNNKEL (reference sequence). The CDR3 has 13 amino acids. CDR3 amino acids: CASSQTPMWEQYF. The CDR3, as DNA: TGTGCCAGCAGCCAGACTCCTATGTGGGAGCAGTACTTC.

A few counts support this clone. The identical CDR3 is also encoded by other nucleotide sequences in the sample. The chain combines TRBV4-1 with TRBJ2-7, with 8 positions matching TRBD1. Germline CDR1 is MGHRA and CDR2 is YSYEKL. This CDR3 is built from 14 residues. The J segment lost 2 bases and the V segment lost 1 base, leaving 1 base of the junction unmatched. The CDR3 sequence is CASSQATGAYEQYF. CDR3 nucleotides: TGCGCCAGCAGCCAAGCGACAGGGGCCTACGAGCAGTACTTC.

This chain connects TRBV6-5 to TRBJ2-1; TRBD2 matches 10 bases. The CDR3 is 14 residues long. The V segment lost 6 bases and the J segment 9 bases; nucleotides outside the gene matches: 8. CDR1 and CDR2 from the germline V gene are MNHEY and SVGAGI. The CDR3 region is CASRRAGGKGEQFF. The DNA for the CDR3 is TGTGCCAGCAGGAGAGCGGGGGGGAAGGGTGAGCAGTTCTTC.

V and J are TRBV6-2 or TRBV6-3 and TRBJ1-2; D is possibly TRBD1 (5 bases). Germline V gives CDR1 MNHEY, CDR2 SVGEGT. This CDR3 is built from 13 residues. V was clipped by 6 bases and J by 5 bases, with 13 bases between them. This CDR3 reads CASSLGGLYGYTF. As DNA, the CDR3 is TGTGCCAGCAGCCTCGGGGGACTTTATGGCTACACCTTC.

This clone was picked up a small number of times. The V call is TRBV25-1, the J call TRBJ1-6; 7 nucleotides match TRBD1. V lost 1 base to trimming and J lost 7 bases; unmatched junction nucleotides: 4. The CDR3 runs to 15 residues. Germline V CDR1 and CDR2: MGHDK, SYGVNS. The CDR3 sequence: CASSESGQSNSPLHF. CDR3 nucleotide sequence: TGTGCCAGCAGTGAATCGGGACAGTCGAATTCACCCCTCCACTTT.

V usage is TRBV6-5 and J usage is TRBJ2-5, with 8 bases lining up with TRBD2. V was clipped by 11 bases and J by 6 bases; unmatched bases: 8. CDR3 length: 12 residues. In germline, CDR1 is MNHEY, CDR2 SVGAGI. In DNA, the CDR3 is TGTGCCGCCGCGGGGGGCCACAAGACCCAGTACTTC. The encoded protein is CAAAGGHKTQYF.

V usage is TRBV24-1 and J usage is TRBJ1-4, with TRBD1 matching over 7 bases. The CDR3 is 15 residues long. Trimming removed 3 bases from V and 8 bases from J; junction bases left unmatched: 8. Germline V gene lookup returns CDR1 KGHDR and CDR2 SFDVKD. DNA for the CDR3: TGTGCCACCAGTGATCAAGACAGGGCGGGGGAAAAACTGTTTTTT. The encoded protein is CATSDQDRAGEKLFF.

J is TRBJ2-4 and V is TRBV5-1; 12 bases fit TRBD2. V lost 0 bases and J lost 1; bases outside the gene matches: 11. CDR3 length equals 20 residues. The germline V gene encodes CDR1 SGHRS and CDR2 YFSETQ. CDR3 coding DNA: TGCGCCAGCAGCTTGGACCCTAGCGGGGGGGCGATTGCGGCCAAAAACATTCAGTACTTC. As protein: CASSLDPSGGAIAAKNIQYF.

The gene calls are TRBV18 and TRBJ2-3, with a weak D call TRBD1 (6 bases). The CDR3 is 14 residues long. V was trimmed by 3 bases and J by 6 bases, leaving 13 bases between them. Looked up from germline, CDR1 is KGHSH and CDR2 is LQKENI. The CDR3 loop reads CASSPRGSVDTQYF. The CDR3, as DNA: TGTGCCAGCTCACCCAGGGGTTCAGTGGATACGCAGTATTTT.

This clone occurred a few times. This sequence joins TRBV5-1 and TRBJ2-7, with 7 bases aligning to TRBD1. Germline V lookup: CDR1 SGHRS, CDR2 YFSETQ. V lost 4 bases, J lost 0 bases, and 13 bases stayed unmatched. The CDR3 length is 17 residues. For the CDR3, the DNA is TGCGCCAGCAGCCCCAGGACAGGCGACTCTAACTCCTACGAGCAGTACTTC. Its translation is CASSPRTGDSNSYEQYF. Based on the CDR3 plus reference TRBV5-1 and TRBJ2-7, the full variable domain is KAGVTQTPRYLIKTRGQQVTLSCSPISGHRSVSWYQQTPGQGLQFLFEYFSETQRNKGNFPGRFSGRQFSNSRSEMNVSTLELGDSALYLCASSPRTGDSNSYEQYFGPGTRLTVT.